This TCR beta chain was found in a study of blood T cell repertoires in COVID-19. Study overall: COVID-19 samples from acute and convalescent phases originated in the United States, Italy and Spain.

Study processing details: Amplified reference gene primers provided the basis for estimating nucleated cell counts. The method was immunoSEQ multiplex PCR; TCRdb's version includes in-frame clones alone and lacks a portion of them. Clone size and V and J calls were adopted from that table, with D and trimming inferred from the DNA. The sample shows around 450,000 clones, roughly nine tenths of them seen only once. The V gene's germline CDR1 is SGHNT and CDR2 YYREEE (reference sequence). This CDR3 comprises 15 residues. Trimming cost V 4 bases and J 7 bases; bases outside gene matches: 13. The sequence was collected from a woman aged 18-29 years who had recovered from COVID-19. V gene TRBV5-4 combines with J gene TRBJ1-1; 7 nucleotides line up with TRBD1. The sequenced sample was PBMCs or T cells enriched from blood (not recorded which). CDR3 bases: TGTGCCAGCAGCCTGGGGAAAGGGGGCGCTGGTGAAGCTTTCTTT. Its protein product is CASSLGKGGAGEAFF.